A single T cell receptor beta chain is shown here with its context. Unmatched junction bases numbered 11, after V lost 5 bases and J lost 6 bases. Germline V lookup: CDR1 SGHAT, CDR2 FQNNGV. The CDR3 consists of 15 residues. These data come from a study of blood T cell repertoires in COVID-19. Study-level background: From the United States, Italy and Spain came samples of acute and convalescent COVID-19. T cells, B-cell-depleted T cells, or PBMCs supplied cDNA or gDNA.

Authors' processing steps: Estimation of nucleated cell counts was performed using reference gene primer amplification. This table comes from immunoSEQ multiplex PCR, and its TCRdb copy is limited to in-frame clones, with some not included. V, J and clone size are those of that table, while D and trimming were read from the DNA. The sample has hundreds of thousands of clones, 85% to 90% seen once. This sequence joins TRBV11-2 and TRBJ2-3; TRBD2 agrees at 7 bases. The sample comprised peripheral blood. The TCR comes from a woman in her forties or fifties with COVID-19, enrolled during active disease. The CDR3: CASSPGTKALDTQYF. CDR3 bases: TGTGCCAGCAGCCCCGGGACTAAAGCGTTGGATACGCAGTATTTT. Full variable domain (missing parts from reference TRBV11-2 and TRBJ2-3): EAGVAQSPRYKIIEKRQSVAFWCNPISGHATLYWYQQILGQGPKLLIQFQNNGVVDDSQLPKDRFSAERLKGVDSTLKIQPAKLEDSAVYLCASSPGTKALDTQYFGPGTRLTVL.